Detailed here is one T cell receptor (beta chain). Its specificity is not known. This sample is part of a study of shared clonotypes between healthy human individuals. Germline V lookup: CDR1 SQVTM, CDR2 ANQGSEA. CDR3 size: 11 residues. V was cut by 2 bases and J by 8 bases, with 6 bases left in between. Some clones are missing from TCRdb's copy, which holds only in-frame ones; the method was immunoSEQ multiplex PCR. Of 2 million to 3 million clones listed, 93% were seen once; the top ten hold around 0.37%. Study findings and constraints: Researchers found naive subsets generally carried larger estimated richness than memory subsets. Limitation of the genetic and exposure-history diversity represented came from the few donors.

This receptor was obtained from a man younger than 35 in good health. Some clones in this sample may be carry-over from other donors' samples. The sample comprised naive CD4+ T cells from PBMCs. The subset was: CD45RA+ positively selected. V gene TRBV29-1 combines with J gene TRBJ1-4; TRBD1 might be the D (5 bases). The CDR3 region is CSVEKGEKLFF. The CDR3 DNA sequence: TGCAGCGTTGAAAAGGGGGAAAAACTGTTTTTT.